This T cell receptor beta chain comes out of a study of response to subunit inactivated influenza vaccine. MiXCR, applied by TCRdb to the RT-PCR reads, yields one record per CDR3 protein. Among roughly 520,000 distinct CDR3 sequences listed, around 25% were seen once. The CDR3 sequence is 14 residues long. The germline gives CDR1 KGHSH, CDR2 LQKENI. The V gene lost 3 bases and the J gene lost 7 bases, with 16 bases spanning the gap. The source was CD4+ T cells sorted from PBMCs, collected more than 4 days after vaccination. The rearrangement joins TRBV18 to TRBJ2-7; perhaps D is TRBD1 or TRBD2 (7 bases each). The origin of this receptor is a man in his fifties or sixties who received an inactivated influenza vaccine. CDR3 sequence (DNA): TGTGCCAGCTCACCCCAGGGGGGGCTTGGGGAGCAGTACTTC. Its translation is CASSPQGGLGEQYF.